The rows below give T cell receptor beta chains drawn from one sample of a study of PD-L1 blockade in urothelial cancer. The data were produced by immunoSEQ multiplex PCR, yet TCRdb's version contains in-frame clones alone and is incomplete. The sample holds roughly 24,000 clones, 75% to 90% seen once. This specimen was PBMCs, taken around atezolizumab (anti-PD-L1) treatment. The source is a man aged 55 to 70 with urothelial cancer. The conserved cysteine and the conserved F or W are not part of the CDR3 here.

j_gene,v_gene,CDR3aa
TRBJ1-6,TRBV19,ASSTGSNYNSPLH
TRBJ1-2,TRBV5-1,ASSLGQDYGYT
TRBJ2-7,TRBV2,ASILGKASYEQY
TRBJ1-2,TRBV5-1,ASSLDSTYGYT
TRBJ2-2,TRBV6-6,ASRGAWNTGELF
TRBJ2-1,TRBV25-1,ASSEGGRDNEQF
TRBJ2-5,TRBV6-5,ASRRDQRGTQY
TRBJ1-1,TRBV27,ASSPGALAEAF
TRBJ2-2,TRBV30,AWSLPQKGATGELF
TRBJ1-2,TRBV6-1,ASSDRGGYT
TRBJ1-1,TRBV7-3,ASSLTGRGRNTEAF
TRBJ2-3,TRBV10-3,ATQTPLASGVPNTDTQY
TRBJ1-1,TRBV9,ASSAGVSNTEAF
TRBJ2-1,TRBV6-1,ASSDGAGGFDEQF
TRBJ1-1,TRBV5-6,ASSLERNTEAF
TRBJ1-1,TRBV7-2,ASSVGNGGTEAF
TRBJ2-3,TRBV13,ASRDRSGASDTQY
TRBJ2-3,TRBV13,ASSLQQVTDTQY
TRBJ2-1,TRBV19,ASSIDRASSGRPQNNEQF
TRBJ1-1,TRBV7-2,ASSKVAGRQGEAF
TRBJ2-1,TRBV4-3,ASSQETGGSRDEQF
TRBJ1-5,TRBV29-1,SVVYGNSNQPQH
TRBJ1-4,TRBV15,ATSRDGGDNEKLF
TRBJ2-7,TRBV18,ASSPGLAYEQY
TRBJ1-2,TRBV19,ASSSRQGSYT
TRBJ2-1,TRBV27,ASSLLVRGRMNEQF